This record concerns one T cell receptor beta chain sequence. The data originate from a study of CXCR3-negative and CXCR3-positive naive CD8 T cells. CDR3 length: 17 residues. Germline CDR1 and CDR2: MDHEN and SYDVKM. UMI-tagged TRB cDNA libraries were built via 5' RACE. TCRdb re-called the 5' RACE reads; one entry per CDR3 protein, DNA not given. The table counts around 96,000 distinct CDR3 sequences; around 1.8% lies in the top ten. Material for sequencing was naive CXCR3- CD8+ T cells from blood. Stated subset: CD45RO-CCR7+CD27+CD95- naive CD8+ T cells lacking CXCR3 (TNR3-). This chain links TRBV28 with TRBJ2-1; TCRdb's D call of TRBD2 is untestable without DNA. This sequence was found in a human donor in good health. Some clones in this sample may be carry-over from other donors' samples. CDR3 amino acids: CASSYLYRTSGYNEQFF.